The 25 T cell receptor beta chains below all came from one sample that was sequenced in a study of identical twins. TCRdb fed the 5' RACE reads into MiXCR, producing one record per CDR3 protein. The table lists just over 500,000 distinct CDR3 sequences, about 20% of them singletons. These same records also appear under a second study, on T cells expressing NK-cell markers.

Sequencing was performed on CD4+ T cells sorted from blood. The receptors originated from a woman in her late teens or twenties in good health.

This clonotype was picked up a small number of times. The V gene is TRBV29-1, the J gene TRBJ2-3, with unresolved D. This CDR3 has 12 amino acids. Germline lookup yields CDR1 SQVTM and CDR2 ANQGSEA. Trimming pared 3 bases from V and 6 bases from J, leaving 10 bases between. CDR3 residues: CSVEITGDTQYF. The CDR3 DNA reads TGCAGCGTTGAGATTACGGGTGATACGCAGTATTTT.

Only a few counts were recorded for this clonotype. J is TRBJ1-2 and V is TRBV20-1; the D gene is possibly TRBD1 (6 bases). The CDR3 is 14 amino acids. V lost 5 bases and J lost 7, with 20 bases in between. Germline-derived CDR1 and CDR2 are DFQATT and SNEGSKA (reference sequence). In nucleotides, the CDR3 is TGCAGTGCTCCCGGGACACCCTCAACGTCTGGCTACACCTTC. Its protein is CSAPGTPSTSGYTF.

This chain connects TRBV6-4 to TRBJ1-2, with D perhaps matching TRBD1 (5 bases). The germline gives CDR1 MRHNA, CDR2 SNTAGT. This CDR3 has 15 amino acids. V gave up 4 bases and J gave up 8 bases, with 20 bases separating them. CDR3 sequence reads: CASSAAGQGRGGYTF. The CDR3 DNA is TGTGCCAGCAGTGCCGCGGGGCAGGGAAGGGGAGGCTACACCTTC.

This chain links TRBV6-1 with TRBJ1-1; the D gene is possibly TRBD1 (5 bases). The CDR3 totals 12 residues. Trimming removed 6 bases at V and 4 bases at J, with 9 bases between. Germline-derived CDR1 and CDR2 are MNHNS and SASEGT. CDR3 nucleotides: TGTGCCAGCAGCAGGGATTTCACTGAAGCTTTCTTT. It is translated as CASSRDFTEAFF.

This clonotype turned up a few times. J is TRBJ2-1 and V is TRBV5-1; TRBD2 agrees at 9 bases. V lost 0 bases to trimming and J lost 0 bases; unmatched junction nucleotides: 10. The CDR3 runs 19 residues. Germline CDR1 is SGHRS and CDR2 is YFSETQ. The CDR3 loop is CASSLGSGGSLSSYNEQFF. CDR3 nucleotides: TGCGCCAGCAGCTTGGGTAGCGGGGGTTCACTTAGCTCCTACAATGAGCAGTTCTTC.

This clonotype was found a few times. The V and J genes are TRBV12-3 or TRBV12-4 and TRBJ1-4; D is possibly TRBD1 (5 bases). The CDR3 is 13 amino acids. V was trimmed by 8 bases and J by 4 bases, leaving 11 bases between them. The CDR3 DNA is TGTGCCAGCGGGGGAGGGAATAATGAAAAACTGTTTTTT. Encoded protein: CASGGGNNEKLFF.

V is TRBV5-1 and J is TRBJ2-3; unclear D gene. The V end was cut by 5 bases, the J end by 2 bases, with 15 bases between. The CDR3 totals 15 residues. Germline loops: CDR1 SGHRS, CDR2 YFSETQ. For the CDR3, the DNA is TGCGCCAGCAGTATGATGCCGGCAAACACAGATACGCAGTATTTT. Protein: CASSMMPANTDTQYF.

The chain links TRBV29-1 to TRBJ2-7; TRBD2 matches at 7 bases. The germline gives CDR1 SQVTM, CDR2 ANQGSEA. This CDR3 spans 16 amino acids. Trimming removed 1 base from V and 5 bases from J; junction bases left unmatched: 14. CDR3 sequence: CSVEVEGAGVGHEQYF. In DNA form, the CDR3 reads TGCAGCGTTGAAGTTGAGGGTGCGGGAGTAGGACACGAGCAGTACTTC.

The rearrangement uses TRBV24-1 and TRBJ2-1, with a possible D match to TRBD1 (6 bases). Per the germline V gene, CDR1 is KGHDR and CDR2 is SFDVKD. Between the trimmed V and J ends, which lost 4 bases and 9 bases, there was a span of 15 bases. The length of the CDR3 is 14 residues. CDR3 in amino acids: CATSDPGQTPEQFF. Written as DNA, the CDR3 is TGTGCCACCAGTGACCCTGGACAGACACCTGAGCAGTTCTTC.

This clonotype turned up a few times. The chain is built from TRBV15 and TRBJ2-1, with 13 nucleotides matching TRBD2. The germline V gene has CDR1 LNHNV and CDR2 YYDKDF (reference sequence). This CDR3 has 17 residues. V lost 9 bases to trimming and J lost 0 bases; unmatched junction nucleotides: 8. CDR3 bases: TGTGCCACTATGAGTAGACTAGCGGGAGGCTCCTACAATGAGCAGTTCTTC. This encodes CATMSRLAGGSYNEQFF.

The chain employs TRBV5-5 and TRBJ2-3; 7 nucleotides match TRBD1. The CDR3 contains 16 residues. The V and J ends lost 2 bases and 0 bases, in that order; junction bases with no gene match: 6. Germline CDR1 reads SGHKS; CDR2 reads YYEKEE (reference sequence). The CDR3 DNA reads TGTGCCAGCAGCTTTATCAGGGGGTTTAGCACAGATACGCAGTATTTT. Its translation: CASSFIRGFSTDTQYF.

The rearrangement links TRBV20-1 to TRBJ2-5; 9 bases agree with TRBD2. There are 15 residues in the CDR3. Unmatched junction bases numbered 7, after V lost 3 bases and J lost 2 bases. Germline V gene data show CDR1 as DFQATT and CDR2 as SNEGSKA (reference sequence). This CDR3 reads CSARQARGGQETQYF. The CDR3 region has the DNA TGCAGTGCTAGGCAAGCGCGGGGGGGACAAGAGACCCAGTACTTC.

This chain uses TRBV20-1 with TRBJ2-5; TRBD2 matches 7 bases. The CDR3 runs to 13 residues. The V gene's germline CDR1 is DFQATT and CDR2 SNEGSKA (reference sequence). The junction had 8 bases not matched to a gene; V was cut back by 6 bases and J by 4 bases. This CDR3 is CSAGWGGGETQYF. The CDR3 region has the DNA TGCAGTGCCGGCTGGGGGGGGGGAGAGACCCAGTACTTC.

This clonotype turned up a few times. The chain employs TRBV10-3 and TRBJ2-7; TRBD1 or TRBD2 may be the D gene (5 bases each). Germline-derived CDR1 and CDR2 are ENHRY and SYGVKD. The CDR3 contains 14 residues. Trimming pared 6 bases from V and 3 bases from J, leaving 15 bases between. CDR3 region: CAIRGDSSFYEQYF. CDR3 in DNA: TGTGCCATCAGGGGAGACAGCTCTTTCTACGAGCAGTACTTC.

The chain couples TRBV20-1 to TRBJ2-5, with D tentatively TRBD1 or TRBD2 (6 bases each). This CDR3 spans 13 amino acids. With 0 bases removed from V and 5 bases from J, the gap between germline ends came to 10 bases. Germline V CDR1 and CDR2: DFQATT, SNEGSKA (reference sequence). The CDR3 DNA sequence: TGCAGTGCTAGAGACATGGGGGGCGAGACCCAGTACTTC. Translation gives CSARDMGGETQYF.

Ten or more counts support this clonotype. This sequence joins TRBV20-1 and TRBJ2-5; 11 bases match TRBD2. Losses at the gene ends were 0 bases for V and 2 bases for J; bases not matched to a gene: 8. This CDR3 is 17 amino acids long. CDR1 is DFQATT, CDR2 SNEGSKA, per germline (reference sequence). For the CDR3, the DNA is TGCAGTGCTAGAGACCTCCGACTAGCGGGACAGCAAGAGACCCAGTACTTC. Its translation: CSARDLRLAGQQETQYF.

The J gene is TRBJ2-1, the V gene TRBV3-1; 9 positions agree with TRBD1. Trimming removed 3 bases from V and 0 bases from J; junction bases left unmatched: 12. This CDR3 region has 19 residues. Germline V CDR1 and CDR2: LGHDT, YNNKEL (reference sequence). CDR3 nucleotides: TGTGCCAGCAGCCATACCGGGACAGGGCCCGTTAGCTCCTACAATGAGCAGTTCTTC. Its translation is CASSHTGTGPVSSYNEQFF.

This clonotype came up a few times. The chain employs TRBV20-1 and TRBJ2-5; 7 positions agree with TRBD2. This CDR3 has 13 amino acids. V trimming: 1 base; J trimming: 4 bases; junction bases outside the gene matches: 3. From germline, CDR1 is DFQATT and CDR2 SNEGSKA (reference sequence). The CDR3 reads CSARVVAGETQYF. CDR3 nucleotide sequence: TGCAGTGCTAGAGTGGTAGCGGGAGAGACCCAGTACTTC.

A few counts support this clonotype. CDR3 amino acids: CASSLVGRGPPNEKLFF. The CDR3 DNA is TGTGCCAGTTCGTTGGTGGGGAGAGGCCCACCTAATGAAAAACTGTTTTTT. This rearrangement joins TRBV19 to TRBJ1-4; D gene uncertain. Trimming pared 8 bases from V and 3 bases from J, leaving 22 bases between. The CDR3 spans 17 residues. The germline CDR1 and CDR2 sequences are LNHDA and SQIVND (reference sequence).

The chain uses TRBV20-1 and TRBJ1-1, with no clear D. Germline lookup yields CDR1 DFQATT and CDR2 SNEGSKA (reference sequence). Between the trimmed V and J ends, which lost 3 bases and 11 bases, there was a span of 10 bases. CDR3 size: 10 residues. CDR3 DNA sequence: TGCAGTGCTAGTGGGCGAGCGGCTTTCTTT. This encodes CSASGRAAFF.

In this sample, this clonotype turned up a few times. The chain combines TRBV12-3 or TRBV12-4 with TRBJ1-3; perhaps TRBD1 as D (5 bases). This CDR3 contains 15 residues. The ends were cut back, 3 bases at V and 0 bases at J, with 9 bases in the middle. CDR3 bases: TGTGCCAGCAGTTTTCGGGGCTCCTCTGGAAACACCATATATTTT. Protein sequence: CASSFRGSSGNTIYF.

CDR3 amino acids: CASSSRRGTSANIQYF. CDR3 DNA sequence: TGTGCCAGCTCGTCCCGGAGGGGGACTAGTGCAAACATTCAGTACTTC. The rearrangement joins TRBV18 to TRBJ2-4; TRBD2 agrees at 8 bases. There are 16 residues in the CDR3. The germline CDR1 and CDR2 sequences are KGHSH and LQKENI. J was trimmed by 6 bases and V by 6 bases; bases with no gene match: 13.

In DNA, the CDR3 is TGTGCCAGCAGCTCTCTACAGGGGAAATCCGACGAGCAGTACTTC. Translating gives CASSSLQGKSDEQYF. V usage is TRBV11-2 and J usage is TRBJ2-7; 7 positions match TRBD1. Germline CDR1 and CDR2: SGHAT and FQNNGV. V lost 4 bases, J lost 5 bases, and 11 bases stayed unmatched. This CDR3 region has 15 residues.

This sequence joins TRBV15 and TRBJ1-2; 10 positions match TRBD1. V shed 10 bases and J 2 bases; nucleotides not matched to a gene: 10. The CDR3 sequence is 15 residues long. Per germline, CDR1 LNHNV and CDR2 YYDKDF (reference sequence). CDR3 sequence (DNA): TGTGCCAGCCGCCCGGGACAGGGGTCCAACTATGGCTACACCTTC. Translated: CASRPGQGSNYGYTF.

This clonotype was counted between two and nine times. The CDR3 is CSANLAGGYNEQFF. CDR3 nucleotide sequence: TGCAGTGCTAATCTAGCGGGGGGCTACAATGAGCAGTTCTTC. V gene TRBV20-1 combines with J gene TRBJ2-1; 11 positions agree with TRBD2. Losses at the gene ends were 4 bases for V and 3 bases for J; bases not matched to a gene: 2. The germline V gene encodes CDR1 DFQATT and CDR2 SNEGSKA (reference sequence). CDR3 length: 14 amino acids.